The 13 T cell receptor beta chains given below trace back to one sample, sequenced in a study of cytomegalovirus exposure and HLA in healthy donors. Amplification used 60 Vbeta primers and 13 Jbeta primers. Sequenced by immunoSEQ multiplex PCR; TCRdb stores in-frame clones only, minus some. The data contain about 140,000 clones, 76% of them singletons. Material: PBMCs. These receptor sequences come from a male donor in good health and CMV-seronegative.

This chain connects TRBV4-3 to TRBJ1-2; 9 bases are a match to TRBD1. CDR3 size: 15 residues. Germline assignment: CDR1 LGHNA and CDR2 YSLEER. Trimming removed 0 bases from V and 4 bases from J; junction bases left unmatched: 3. The CDR3 region is CASSQEQGAIYGYTF. The CDR3 coding sequence is TGCGCCAGCAGCCAAGAACAGGGGGCGATCTATGGCTACACCTTC.

A single count supports this clone. The chain employs TRBV28 and TRBJ2-7; TRBD1 matches 9 bases. The CDR3 has 14 amino acids. From germline, CDR1 is MDHEN and CDR2 SYDVKM. Trimming cost V 3 bases and J 5 bases; bases outside gene matches: 5. CDR3 loop: CASSFPGTGNEQYF. CDR3 nucleotide sequence: TGTGCCAGCAGTTTCCCCGGGACAGGGAACGAGCAGTACTTC.

J is TRBJ2-1 and V is TRBV4-1; the match to TRBD2 covers 10 bases. The germline CDR1 and CDR2 sequences are MGHRA and YSYEKL. The V gene end was trimmed by 0 bases and the J gene end by 7 bases; junction bases not matched to a gene: 12. This CDR3 spans 18 amino acids. DNA for the CDR3: TGCGCCAGCAGCCAAGAGCGAGTGGGCCTAGCGGGAGTAAATGAGCAGTTCTTC. This encodes CASSQERVGLAGVNEQFF.

This clone occurred a few times. The CDR3 loop is CASSPGQGGSYNEQFF. The CDR3 DNA follows: TGTGCCAGCAGCCCAGGACAGGGGGGTTCCTACAATGAGCAGTTCTTC. The rearrangement links TRBV7-2 to TRBJ2-1; 10 nucleotides agree with TRBD1. The CDR3 has 16 amino acids. Germline V gene lookup returns CDR1 SGHTA and CDR2 FQGNSA. After removal of 5 bases from V and 1 base from J, the junction contained 5 bases not matched to a gene.

The chain employs TRBV18 and TRBJ1-4; D uncertain. This CDR3 is 13 amino acids long. Germline lookup yields CDR1 KGHSH and CDR2 LQKENI. V dropped 6 bases and J dropped 4 bases, with 9 bases sitting between them. The CDR3 DNA is TGTGCCAGCTCCTCGGGAATTAATGAAAAACTGTTTTTT. Translated: CASSSGINEKLFF.

A note on this clone: An end of the junction does not agree with germline; a read error may underlie this. The V and J genes are TRBV7-9 and TRBJ2-7; D remains unclear. Per germline, CDR1 SEHNR and CDR2 FQNEAQ (reference sequence). The CDR3 runs to 14 residues. In nucleotides, the CDR3 is TGTTCCAGCAGCTTAATGGCAGGATCCTACGAGCAGTACTTC. It is translated as CSSSLMAGSYEQYF.

This sequence joins TRBV5-4 and TRBJ2-3; a possible D gene is TRBD2 (5 bases). Germline V CDR1 and CDR2: SGHNT, YYREEE (reference sequence). V shed 4 bases and J shed 0 bases, with 12 bases lying between them. The CDR3 length is 15 residues. DNA of the CDR3: TGTGCCAGCAGCATCGACCAGCGGAGCACAGATACGCAGTATTTT. Its protein product is CASSIDQRSTDTQYF. The whole variable domain, filled in from reference TRBV5-4 and TRBJ2-3, reads ETGVTQSPTHLIKTRGQQVTLRCSSQSGHNTVSWYQQALGQGPQFIFQYYREEENGRGNFPPRFSGLQFPNYSSELNVNALELDDSALYLCASSIDQRSTDTQYFGPGTRLTVL.

This clone is a singleton in its sample. The chain couples TRBV28 to TRBJ2-2, with 7 bases aligning to TRBD1. The CDR3 has 12 amino acids. V was pared by 3 bases and J by 11 bases, with 3 bases of the junction left unmatched. The V gene's germline CDR1 is MDHEN and CDR2 SYDVKM. The CDR3 reads CASSLTGRELFF. DNA for the CDR3: TGTGCCAGCAGTTTGACAGGGAGAGAGCTGTTTTTT.

The chain recombines TRBV5-1 with TRBJ2-1; 8 positions agree with TRBD1. The ends lost 2 bases at V and 7 bases at J; junction bases unmatched: 8. The CDR3 spans 15 residues. CDR1 is SGHRS and CDR2 is YFSETQ in the germline V gene. CDR3 sequence (DNA): TGCGCCAGCAGCTTAACCGGACAGGGCTTTAATGAGCAGTTCTTC. It encodes CASSLTGQGFNEQFF. The whole variable domain, filled in from reference TRBV5-1 and TRBJ2-1, reads KAGVTQTPRYLIKTRGQQVTLSCSPISGHRSVSWYQQTPGQGLQFLFEYFSETQRNKGNFPGRFSGRQFSNSRSEMNVSTLELGDSALYLCASSLTGQGFNEQFFGPGTRLTVL.

The chain couples TRBV28 to TRBJ1-2, with D tentatively TRBD1 (6 bases). Germline CDR1 and CDR2: MDHEN and SYDVKM. CDR3 length equals 14 residues. Deletions cut 6 bases from V and 6 bases from J, with 17 bases between. The CDR3 reads CASSPGGAVNGYTF. The CDR3 nucleotides are TGTGCCAGCAGCCCGGGGGGGGCGGTGAATGGCTACACCTTC.

The chain links TRBV5-8 to TRBJ2-3, with 7 bases that match TRBD2. After removal of 0 bases from V and 12 bases from J, the junction contained 7 bases not matched to a gene. CDR1 SGHTS and CDR2 YDEGEE come from the germline V gene. This CDR3 is 13 amino acids long. The DNA for the CDR3 is TGTGCCAGCAGCTTGGGACTAGCTCACCTTCAGTATTTT. It translates to CASSLGLAHLQYF.

The gene calls are TRBV14 and TRBJ1-2, with 10 bases matching TRBD1. The germline V gene has CDR1 SGHDN and CDR2 FVKESK. The CDR3 runs to 14 residues. J lost 7 bases, V lost 3 bases, and 5 bases had no gene match. DNA of the CDR3: TGTGCCAGCAGCCACCGGGACAGGGGTGGTGGCTACACCTTC. Its protein is CASSHRDRGGGYTF.

The chain links TRBV28 to TRBJ2-5, with 11 nucleotides matching TRBD2. CDR1 and CDR2 (germline): MDHEN, SYDVKM. The CDR3 loop spans 17 amino acids. The V gene end was trimmed by 2 bases and the J gene end by 5 bases; junction bases not matched to a gene: 10. This CDR3 reads CASSLAVAGGKSETQYF. CDR3 DNA sequence: TGTGCCAGCAGTTTAGCGGTAGCGGGGGGGAAATCGGAGACCCAGTACTTC.